This entry concerns a single TCR beta chain. Original processing methods: The assay estimated nucleated cells by amplifying reference gene primers. Sequencing used immunoSEQ multiplex PCR; TCRdb keeps in-frame clones, though not all of them. V and J calls and clone size are as listed in that table; D and trimming were resolved from the DNA. Seen here are about 300,000 clones, more than 70% observed once, and the top ten hold roughly 1.1%. CDR1 and CDR2 (germline): LGHDT, YNNKEL (reference sequence). The CDR3 spans 13 residues. V was pared by 4 bases and J by 10 bases, with 9 bases of the junction left unmatched. The data belong to a study of blood T cell repertoires in COVID-19.

The rearrangement links TRBV3-1 (or the pseudogene TRBV3-2) to TRBJ1-2, with 7 bases fitting TRBD1. The sequence derives from a woman between 50 and 59 years old with acute or convalescent COVID-19. The sample consisted of peripheral blood. CDR3 protein: CASSRDRQALYTF. In DNA form, the CDR3 reads TGTGCCAGCAGCCGGGACAGACAGGCCCTCTACACCTTC.